These 7 T cell receptor beta chains were all obtained from the same sample, sequenced in a study of blood T cell repertoires in COVID-19. Produced via immunoSEQ multiplex PCR; TCRdb's table is partial and in-frame only. The repertoire has some 270,000 clones, roughly 87% of them found once; the top ten carry roughly 5%. Sequencing was done on a sample of peripheral blood. All receptors derive from a woman aged 40 to 50 who had recovered from COVID-19.

The chain combines TRBV12-3 or TRBV12-4 with TRBJ1-3; D is ambiguous. CDR3 length: 12 residues. Trimming shortened V by 7 bases and J by 3 bases, and 7 bases separated the two germline ends. CDR3 residues: CASTLVGNTIYF. For the CDR3, the DNA is TGTGCCAGCACCCTAGTTGGAAACACCATATATTTT.

This rearrangement joins TRBV11-3 to TRBJ2-1; 8 bases are shared with TRBD1. The V gene end was trimmed by 1 base and the J gene end by 8 bases; junction bases not matched to a gene: 7. Germline CDR1 is SGHNT and CDR2 is YENEEA. The CDR3 consists of 15 residues. In nucleotides, the CDR3 is TGTGCCAGCAGCTTAGGTTGGGACAGGCAGGATGAGCAGTTCTTC. Its protein is CASSLGWDRQDEQFF.

This chain links TRBV28 with TRBJ2-1, with 11 bases lining up with TRBD2. Germline lookup yields CDR1 MDHEN and CDR2 SYDVKM. After removal of 5 bases from V and 7 bases from J, the junction contained 10 bases not matched to a gene. This CDR3 is 16 amino acids long. The CDR3 sequence is CASSPLAGGTGNEQFF. The CDR3 DNA follows: TGTGCCAGCAGTCCGCTAGCGGGGGGTACGGGGAATGAGCAGTTCTTC.

The rearrangement links TRBV24-1 to TRBJ2-5, with D unclear. V gave up 3 bases and J gave up 8 bases, with 9 bases separating them. This CDR3 has 12 amino acids. CDR1 is KGHDR, CDR2 SFDVKD, per germline. For the CDR3, the DNA is TGTGCCACCAGTGATCTCTCGGGTACCCAGTACTTC. It codes for CATSDLSGTQYF.

J is TRBJ1-4 and V is TRBV10-3; TRBD1 agrees at 7 bases. Losses at the gene ends were 10 bases for V and 5 bases for J; bases not matched to a gene: 7. Germline loops: CDR1 ENHRY, CDR2 SYGVKD. The CDR3 contains 13 residues. The CDR3 loop reads CASSGQSNEKLFF. The CDR3, as DNA: TGTGCCAGTTCGGGACAGTCAAATGAAAAACTGTTTTTT.

This clone was recorded once. The chain has TRBV10-3 and TRBJ2-3; TRBD2 might be the D (6 bases). The germline V gene has CDR1 ENHRY and CDR2 SYGVKD. Trimming removed 7 bases from V and 5 bases from J, with 13 bases in between. This CDR3 region has 13 residues. The CDR3 DNA reads as TGTGCCATCACTACTAGCACCCGAGATACGCAGTATTTT. Its protein product is CAITTSTRDTQYF.

The CDR3 DNA sequence: TGCGCCAGCAGCCCCGGACAGGGCACAGATACGCAGTATTTT. The encoded protein is CASSPGQGTDTQYF. The rearrangement joins TRBV4-3 to TRBJ2-3; 7 bases match TRBD1. The CDR3 has 14 residues. Germline V gene sequence: CDR1 LGHNA, CDR2 YSLEER. V was clipped by 4 bases and J by 1 base; unmatched bases: 2.